This entry concerns a single T cell receptor (beta chain). The data stem from a study of blood T cell repertoires in COVID-19. Study-level information: The cDNA or gDNA used as material had been derived from T cells, B-cell-depleted T cells, or PBMCs.

There are 16 residues in the CDR3. V lost 1 base and J 4 bases, leaving 16 bases between the germline ends. The germline gives CDR1 SGHTA, CDR2 FQGNSA. Repertoires were generated with immunoSEQ multiplex PCR, while TCRdb's copy carries only in-frame clones and drops some. This table holds over 200,000 clones, about 94% found once. Input material: peripheral blood. The source is a man in his sixties with COVID-19, enrolled during active disease. V gene TRBV7-2 combines with J gene TRBJ1-1; perhaps TRBD1 as D (6 bases). CDR3: CASSLVGGQVGTEAFF. The DNA for the CDR3 is TGTGCCAGCAGCTTAGTCGGGGGGCAGGTCGGCACTGAAGCTTTCTTT.